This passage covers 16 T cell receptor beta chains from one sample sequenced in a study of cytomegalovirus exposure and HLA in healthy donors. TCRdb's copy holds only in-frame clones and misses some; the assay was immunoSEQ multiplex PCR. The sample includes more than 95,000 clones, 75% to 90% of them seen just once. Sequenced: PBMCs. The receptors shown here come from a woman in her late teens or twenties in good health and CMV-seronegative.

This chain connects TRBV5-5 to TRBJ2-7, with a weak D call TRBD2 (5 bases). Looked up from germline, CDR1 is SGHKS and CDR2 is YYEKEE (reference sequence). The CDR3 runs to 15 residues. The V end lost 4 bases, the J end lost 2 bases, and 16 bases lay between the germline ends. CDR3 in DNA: TGTGCCAGCAGCCCCGGGTTCCTGAGGGCCTACGAGCAGTACTTC. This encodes CASSPGFLRAYEQYF.

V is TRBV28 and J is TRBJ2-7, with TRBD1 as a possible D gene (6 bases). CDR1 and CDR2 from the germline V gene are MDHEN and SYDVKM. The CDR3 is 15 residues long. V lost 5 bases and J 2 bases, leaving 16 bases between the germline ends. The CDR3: CASSPIQGSTYEQYF. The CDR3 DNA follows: TGTGCCAGCAGTCCGATACAGGGATCAACCTACGAGCAGTACTTC. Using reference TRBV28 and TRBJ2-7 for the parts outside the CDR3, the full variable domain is DVKVTQSSRYLVKRTGEKVFLECVQDMDHENMFWYRQDPGLGLRLIYFSYDVKMKEKGDIPEGYSVSREKKERFSLILESASTNQTSMYLCASSPIQGSTYEQYFGPGTRLTVT.

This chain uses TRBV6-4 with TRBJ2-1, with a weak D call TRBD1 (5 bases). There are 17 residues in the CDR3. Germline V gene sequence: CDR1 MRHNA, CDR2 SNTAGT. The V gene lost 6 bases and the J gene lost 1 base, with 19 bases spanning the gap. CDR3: CASRGADWVGSYNEQFF. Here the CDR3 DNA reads TGTGCCAGCAGAGGGGCAGATTGGGTCGGGTCCTACAATGAGCAGTTCTTC.

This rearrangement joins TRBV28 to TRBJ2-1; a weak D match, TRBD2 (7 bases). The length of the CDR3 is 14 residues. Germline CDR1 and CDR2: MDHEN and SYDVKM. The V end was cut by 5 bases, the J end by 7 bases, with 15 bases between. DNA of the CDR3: TGTGCCAGCAGTCCGGGGGGCGGCCTGAATGAGCAGTTCTTC. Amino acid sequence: CASSPGGGLNEQFF.

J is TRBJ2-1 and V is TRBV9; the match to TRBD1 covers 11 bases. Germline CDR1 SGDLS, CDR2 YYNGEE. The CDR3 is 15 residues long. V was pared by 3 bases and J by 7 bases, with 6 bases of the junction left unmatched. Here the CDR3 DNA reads TGTGCCAGCAGCGCAGCCGGGACAGGGGGGAATGAGCAGTTCTTC. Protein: CASSAAGTGGNEQFF.

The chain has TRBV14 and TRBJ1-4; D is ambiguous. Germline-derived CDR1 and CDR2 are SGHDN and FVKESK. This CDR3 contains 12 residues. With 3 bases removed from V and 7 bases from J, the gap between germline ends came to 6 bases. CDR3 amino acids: CASSHGLEKLFF. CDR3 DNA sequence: TGTGCCAGCAGCCATGGACTTGAAAAACTGTTTTTT.

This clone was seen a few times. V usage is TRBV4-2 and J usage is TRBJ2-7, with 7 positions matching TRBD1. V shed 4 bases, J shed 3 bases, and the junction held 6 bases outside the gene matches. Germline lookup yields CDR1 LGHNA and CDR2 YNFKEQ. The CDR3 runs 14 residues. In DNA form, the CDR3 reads TGTGCCAGCAGCCGTGGGACAGCAGACTACGAGCAGTACTTC. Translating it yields CASSRGTADYEQYF.

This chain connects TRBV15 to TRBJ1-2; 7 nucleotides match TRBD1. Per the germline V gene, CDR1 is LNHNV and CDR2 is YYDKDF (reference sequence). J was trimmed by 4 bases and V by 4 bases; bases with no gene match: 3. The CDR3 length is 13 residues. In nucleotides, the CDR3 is TGTGCCACCAGCAAGGGACAGACCTATGGCTACACCTTC. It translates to CATSKGQTYGYTF.

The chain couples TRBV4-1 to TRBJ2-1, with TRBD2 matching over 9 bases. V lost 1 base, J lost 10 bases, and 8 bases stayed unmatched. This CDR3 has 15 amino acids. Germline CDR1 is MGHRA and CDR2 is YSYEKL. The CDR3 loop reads CASSQVAGGPLEQFF. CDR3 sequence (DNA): TGCGCCAGCAGCCAAGTGGCGGGAGGGCCTCTAGAGCAGTTCTTC.

The CDR3 sequence is CASRDRVLTPEQYF. The CDR3 nucleotides read TGTGCCAGCAGGGACAGGGTCCTTACCCCCGAGCAGTACTTC. J is TRBJ2-7 and V is TRBV7-8, with 8 nucleotides matching TRBD1. CDR3 size: 14 residues. Germline values: CDR1 SGHVS, CDR2 FQNEAQ. Losses at the gene ends were 6 bases for V and 6 bases for J; bases not matched to a gene: 10.

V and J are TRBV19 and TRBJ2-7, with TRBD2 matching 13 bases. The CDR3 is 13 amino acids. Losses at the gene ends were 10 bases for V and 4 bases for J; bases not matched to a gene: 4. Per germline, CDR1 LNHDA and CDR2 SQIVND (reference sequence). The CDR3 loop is CATRLAGGYEQYF. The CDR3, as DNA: TGTGCCACCAGACTAGCGGGAGGTTACGAGCAGTACTTC.

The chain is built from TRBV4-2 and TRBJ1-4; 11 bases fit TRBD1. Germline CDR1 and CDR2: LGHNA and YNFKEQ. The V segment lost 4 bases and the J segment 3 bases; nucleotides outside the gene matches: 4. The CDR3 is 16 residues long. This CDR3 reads CASSPDRGQSNEKLFF. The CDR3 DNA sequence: TGTGCCAGCAGCCCGGACAGGGGGCAGTCTAATGAAAAACTGTTTTTT.

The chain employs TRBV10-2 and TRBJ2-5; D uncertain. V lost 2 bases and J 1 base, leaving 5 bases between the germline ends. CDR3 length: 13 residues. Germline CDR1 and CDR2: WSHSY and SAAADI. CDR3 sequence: CASSEDTQETQYF. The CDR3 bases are TGCGCCAGCAGTGAGGACACCCAAGAGACCCAGTACTTC.

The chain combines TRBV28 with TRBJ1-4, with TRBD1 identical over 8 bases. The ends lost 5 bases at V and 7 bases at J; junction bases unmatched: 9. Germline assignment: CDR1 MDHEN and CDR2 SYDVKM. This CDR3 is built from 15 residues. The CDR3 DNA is TGTGCCAGCAGTCCGGGACAGGCAGGCATTGAAAAACTGTTTTTT. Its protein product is CASSPGQAGIEKLFF.

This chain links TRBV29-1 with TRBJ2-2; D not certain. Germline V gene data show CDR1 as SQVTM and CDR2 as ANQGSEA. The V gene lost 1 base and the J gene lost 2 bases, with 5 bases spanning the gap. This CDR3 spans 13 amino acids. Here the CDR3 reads CSVEAGNTGELFF. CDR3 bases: TGCAGCGTTGAAGCAGGAAACACCGGGGAGCTGTTTTTT.

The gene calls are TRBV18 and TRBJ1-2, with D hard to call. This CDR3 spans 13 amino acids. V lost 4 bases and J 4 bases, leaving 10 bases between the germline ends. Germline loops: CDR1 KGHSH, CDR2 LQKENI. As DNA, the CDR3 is TGTGCCAGCTCACTGGAGGAGCCCTATGGCTACACCTTC. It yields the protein CASSLEEPYGYTF.